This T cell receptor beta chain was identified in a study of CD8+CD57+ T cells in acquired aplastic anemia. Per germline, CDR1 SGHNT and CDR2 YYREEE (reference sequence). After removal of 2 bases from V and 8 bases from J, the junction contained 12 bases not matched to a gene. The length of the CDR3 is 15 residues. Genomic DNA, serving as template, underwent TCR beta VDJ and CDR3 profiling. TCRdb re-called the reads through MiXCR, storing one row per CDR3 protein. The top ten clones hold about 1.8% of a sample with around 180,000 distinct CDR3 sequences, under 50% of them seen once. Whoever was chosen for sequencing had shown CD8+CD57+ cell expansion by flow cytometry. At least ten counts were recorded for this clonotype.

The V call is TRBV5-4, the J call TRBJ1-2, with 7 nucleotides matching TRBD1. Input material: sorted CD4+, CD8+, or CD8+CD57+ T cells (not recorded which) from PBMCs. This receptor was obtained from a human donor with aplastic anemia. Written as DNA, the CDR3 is TGTGCCAGCAGCTTCCCTGTGGAGGGGGCAGGGGGCTACACCTTC. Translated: CASSFPVEGAGGYTF.